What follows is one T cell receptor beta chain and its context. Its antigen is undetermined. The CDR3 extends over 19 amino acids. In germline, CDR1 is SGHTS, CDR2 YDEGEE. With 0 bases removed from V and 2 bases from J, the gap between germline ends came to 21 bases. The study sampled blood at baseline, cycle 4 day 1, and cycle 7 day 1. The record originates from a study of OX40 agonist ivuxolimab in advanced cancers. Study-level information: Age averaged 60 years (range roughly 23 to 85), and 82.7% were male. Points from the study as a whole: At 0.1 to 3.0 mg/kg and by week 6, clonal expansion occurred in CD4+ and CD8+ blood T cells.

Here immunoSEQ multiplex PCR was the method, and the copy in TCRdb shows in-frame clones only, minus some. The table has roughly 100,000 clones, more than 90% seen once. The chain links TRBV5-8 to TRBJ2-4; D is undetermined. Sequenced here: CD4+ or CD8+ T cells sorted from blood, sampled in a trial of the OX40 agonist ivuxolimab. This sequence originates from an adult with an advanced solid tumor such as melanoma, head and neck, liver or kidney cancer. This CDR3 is CASSLVARPPGYTKNIQYF. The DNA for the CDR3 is TGTGCCAGCAGCTTGGTTGCCCGCCCCCCCGGGTACACCAAAAACATTCAGTACTTC.